This T cell receptor (beta chain) was sequenced for a study of CD8 T cells in ankylosing spondylitis. With V trimmed by 0 bases and J by 5 bases, 4 bases remained unmatched. There are 15 residues in the CDR3. The V gene's germline CDR1 is LNHNV and CDR2 YYDKDF (reference sequence). In its sample, this clonotype was seen many times. TCRdb re-derived calls from the 5' RACE reads in MiXCR, one entry per CDR3 protein. Here the sample spans roughly 230,000 distinct CDR3 sequences, under 12% being singletons. V gene TRBV15 combines with J gene TRBJ2-5, with TRBD2 matching over 9 bases. The sequence derives from a male donor with ankylosing spondylitis or in good health (not recorded which). The sample taken for sequencing was blood, either unsorted or a sorted T cell fraction (not recorded which). The DNA for the CDR3 is TGTGCCACCAGCAGAGATGCGGGGGGGCCGGAGACCCAGTACTTC. This codes for CATSRDAGGPETQYF. Looking up the rest from reference TRBV15 and TRBJ2-5 gives the full variable domain: DAMVIQNPRYQVTQFGKPVTLSCSQTLNHNVMYWYQQKSSQAPKLLFHYYDKDFNNEADTPDNFQSRRPNTSFCFLDIRSPGLGDTAMYLCATSRDAGGPETQYFGPGTRLLVL.